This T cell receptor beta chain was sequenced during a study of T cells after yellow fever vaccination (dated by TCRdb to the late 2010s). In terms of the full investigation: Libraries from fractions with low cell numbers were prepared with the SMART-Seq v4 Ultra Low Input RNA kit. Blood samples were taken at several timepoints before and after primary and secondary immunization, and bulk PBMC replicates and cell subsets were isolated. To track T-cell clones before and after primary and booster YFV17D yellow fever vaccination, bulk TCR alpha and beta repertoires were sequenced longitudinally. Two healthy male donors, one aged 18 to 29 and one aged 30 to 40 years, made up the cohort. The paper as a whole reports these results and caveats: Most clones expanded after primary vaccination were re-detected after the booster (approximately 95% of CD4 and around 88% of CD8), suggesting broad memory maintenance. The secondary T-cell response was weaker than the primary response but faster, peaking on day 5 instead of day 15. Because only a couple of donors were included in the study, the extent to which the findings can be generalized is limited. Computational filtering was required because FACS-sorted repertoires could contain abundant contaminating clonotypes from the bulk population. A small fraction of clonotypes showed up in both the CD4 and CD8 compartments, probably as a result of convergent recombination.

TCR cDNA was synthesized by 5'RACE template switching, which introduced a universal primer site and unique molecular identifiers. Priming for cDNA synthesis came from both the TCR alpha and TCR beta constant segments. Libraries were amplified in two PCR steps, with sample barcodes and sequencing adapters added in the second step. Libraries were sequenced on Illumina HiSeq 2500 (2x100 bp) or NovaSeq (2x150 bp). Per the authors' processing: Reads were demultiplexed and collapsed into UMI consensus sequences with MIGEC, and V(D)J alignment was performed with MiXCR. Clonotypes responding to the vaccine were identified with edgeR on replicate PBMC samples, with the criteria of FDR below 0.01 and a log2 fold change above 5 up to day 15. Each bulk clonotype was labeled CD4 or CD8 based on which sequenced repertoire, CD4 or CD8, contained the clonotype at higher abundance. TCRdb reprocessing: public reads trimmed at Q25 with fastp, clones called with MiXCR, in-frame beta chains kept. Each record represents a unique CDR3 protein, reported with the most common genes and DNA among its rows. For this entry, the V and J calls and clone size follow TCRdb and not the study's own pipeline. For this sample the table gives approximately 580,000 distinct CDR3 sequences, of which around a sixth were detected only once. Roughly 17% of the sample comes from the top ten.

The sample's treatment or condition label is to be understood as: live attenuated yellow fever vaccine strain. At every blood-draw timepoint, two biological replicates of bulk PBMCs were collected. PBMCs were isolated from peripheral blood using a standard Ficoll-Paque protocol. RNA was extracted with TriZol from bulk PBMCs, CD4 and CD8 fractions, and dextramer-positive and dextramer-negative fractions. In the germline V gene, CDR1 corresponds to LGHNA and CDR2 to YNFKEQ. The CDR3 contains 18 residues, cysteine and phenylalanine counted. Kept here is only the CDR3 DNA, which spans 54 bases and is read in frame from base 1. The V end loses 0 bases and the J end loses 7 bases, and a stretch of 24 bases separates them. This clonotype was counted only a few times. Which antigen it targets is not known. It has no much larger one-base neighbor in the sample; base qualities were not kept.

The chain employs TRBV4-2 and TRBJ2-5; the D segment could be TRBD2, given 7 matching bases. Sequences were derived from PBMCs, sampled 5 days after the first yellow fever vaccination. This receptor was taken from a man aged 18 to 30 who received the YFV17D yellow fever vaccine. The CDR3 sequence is CASSQDGSLVGGAGTQYF. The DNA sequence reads TGTGCCAGCAGCCAAGACGGGAGCTTAGTGGGGGGGGCCGGGACCCAGTACTTC.